The entry that follows covers one TCR beta chain sequence. Its specificity is unknown. The data originate from a study of T cell responses to AZD1222 COVID-19 vaccine. The study, taken as a whole, reports: In a largely white British group with more females than males, clonal diversity was possibly underestimated. The study identified only six AZD1222 recipients as seropositive at baseline.

Only in-frame clones appear in the TCRdb table, and some are missing; sequencing was by immunoSEQ multiplex PCR. The data contain roughly 97,000 clones, roughly 90% of them seen just once; the ten biggest clones take up roughly a sixth. The source material was peripheral blood, sampled on day 0 of AZD1222 vaccination. The receptor comes from an adult in good health.

This CDR3 reads CASSYSVWGPGGYTF. In nucleotides, the CDR3 is TGTGCCAGCAGTTACTCGGTATGGGGTCCGGGTGGCTACACCTTC. V is TRBV6-5 and J is TRBJ1-2; D is ambiguous. The germline CDR1 and CDR2 sequences are MNHEY and SVGAGI. The V and J ends lost 0 bases and 7 bases respectively, with 15 bases between them. The CDR3 contains 15 residues.